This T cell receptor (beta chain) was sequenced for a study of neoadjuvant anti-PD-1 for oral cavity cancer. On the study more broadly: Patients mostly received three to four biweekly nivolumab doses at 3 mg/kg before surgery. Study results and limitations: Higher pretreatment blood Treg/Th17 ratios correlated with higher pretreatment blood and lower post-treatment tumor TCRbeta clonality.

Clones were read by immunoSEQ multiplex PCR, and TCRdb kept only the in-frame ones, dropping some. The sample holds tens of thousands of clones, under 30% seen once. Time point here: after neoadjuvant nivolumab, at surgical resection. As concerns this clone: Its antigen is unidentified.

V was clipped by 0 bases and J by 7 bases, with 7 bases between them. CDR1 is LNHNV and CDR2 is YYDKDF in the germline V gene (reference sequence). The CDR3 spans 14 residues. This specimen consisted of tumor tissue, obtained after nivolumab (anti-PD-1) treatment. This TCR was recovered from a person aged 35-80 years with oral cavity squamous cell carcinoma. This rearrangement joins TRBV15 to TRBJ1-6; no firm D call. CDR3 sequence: CATSRDTGNSPLHF. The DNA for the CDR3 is TGTGCCACCAGCAGAGATACGGGGAATTCACCCCTCCACTTT.